The rows below give T cell receptor beta chains drawn from one sample of a study of shared clonotypes between healthy human individuals. Generated by immunoSEQ multiplex PCR, the TCRdb table keeps only in-frame clones and is missing some. The sample has about 680,000 clones, around 92% seen once. The specimen was naive CD8+ T cells sorted from blood. The receptors were sampled from a man aged 25-45 years in good health. CDR3s include the opening cysteine and the closing phenylalanine or tryptophan. The D gene is left open where the match is weak. Size tells how often a clone was seen (once, few, many) or the class of an expanded clone, and some rows leave it out.

16 - - TRBJ2-2 TRBV5-1 CASSFLEQTNAGELFF TGCGCCAGCAGCTTCTTAGAACAAACGAACGCCGGGGAGCTGTTTTTT
16 - - TRBJ2-1 TRBV5-4 CASSIRDSSSYNEQFF TGTGCCAGCAGCATCCGGGACTCCTCCTCCTACAATGAGCAGTTCTTC
16 once TRBD2 TRBJ2-7 TRBV2 CASSGNSAGGPHEQYF TGTGCCAGCTCAGGGAACTCGGCGGGAGGGCCCCACGAGCAGTACTTC
16 - - TRBJ1-4 TRBV4-3 CASSETYRARNEKLFF TGCGCCAGCAGCGAAACCTACAGGGCCCGAAATGAAAAACTGTTTTTT
15 - - TRBJ2-3 TRBV6-5 CASSSSGPTTDTQYF TGTGCCAGCAGTTCCTCCGGACCGACCACAGATACGCAGTATTTT
17 once - TRBJ1-5 TRBV19 CASSIGWDGGVNQPQHF TGTGCCAGTAGTATCGGTTGGGACGGTGGGGTCAATCAGCCCCAGCATTTT
14 - - TRBJ2-7 TRBV9 CASTKGRNTYEQYF TGTGCCAGCACCAAAGGGAGGAATACTTACGAGCAGTACTTC
15 - TRBD1 TRBJ1-4 TRBV28 CASSEGQGAYEKLFF TGTGCCAGCAGTGAGGGACAGGGGGCTTATGAAAAACTGTTTTTT
18 - TRBD2 TRBJ2-2 TRBV19 CASSISSGGAQGTGELFF TGTGCCAGTAGTATTTCGTCGGGAGGGGCTCAGGGCACCGGGGAGCTGTTTTTT
15 - - TRBJ2-1 TRBV7-8 CASSLLAGTYNEQFF TGTGCCAGCAGCTTACTGGCGGGAACGTACAATGAGCAGTTCTTC
17 - TRBD2 TRBJ2-3 TRBV5-4 CASSLGPLAGETDTQYF TGTGCCAGCAGCTTGGGCCCCCTAGCGGGAGAAACAGATACGCAGTATTTT
14 - - TRBJ2-3 TRBV28 CASKFQLRTDTQYF TGTGCCAGCAAGTTTCAACTTCGGACAGATACGCAGTATTTT
17 - - TRBJ1-3 TRBV14 CASSYTDSLASGNTIYF TGTGCCAGCAGTTATACTGACAGCCTCGCCTCTGGAAACACCATATATTTT
15 - TRBD2 TRBJ2-7 TRBV7-9 CASSLAGRAPSEQYF TGTGCCAGCAGCTTAGCGGGGAGGGCCCCCTCCGAGCAGTACTTC
11 - - TRBJ2-1 TRBV7-9 CAGSTRPQQFF TGTGCCGGCAGCACGAGGCCCCAGCAGTTCTTC
15 - TRBD1 TRBJ2-7 TRBV27 CASSYRLGQGYEQYF TGTGCCAGCAGTTACCGATTGGGACAGGGCTACGAGCAGTACTTC
14 once TRBD2 TRBJ2-1 TRBV29-1 CSVAAGLAGNEQFF TGCAGCGTTGCCGCAGGACTAGCGGGGAATGAGCAGTTCTTC
13 - - TRBJ2-3 TRBV5-4 CASSPEDLNTQYF TGTGCCAGCAGCCCCGAGGATTTAAATACGCAGTATTTT
14 once TRBD1 TRBJ2-7 TRBV7-9 CASSLGTGTLEQYF TGTGCCAGCAGCTTGGGGACAGGGACCCTTGAGCAGTACTTC
13 - - TRBJ1-1 TRBV15 CATSRGRHTEAFF TGTGCCACCAGCAGAGGAAGGCACACTGAAGCTTTCTTT
12 once - TRBJ1-2 TRBV5-6 CASSLESYGYTF TGTGCCAGCAGCCTGGAGAGCTATGGCTACACCTTC
19 - TRBD1 TRBJ1-2 TRBV18 CASSPNTRDRTLANYGYTF TGTGCCAGCTCCCCTAATACCCGGGACAGGACTTTGGCTAACTATGGCTACACCTTC
16 - TRBD2 TRBJ2-5 TRBV4-1 CASSQGLAGASETQYF TGCGCCAGCAGCCAGGGACTAGCGGGAGCCTCAGAGACCCAGTACTTC
15 - - TRBJ2-3 TRBV25-1 CASSEYRANTDTQYF TGTGCCAGCAGTGAATATAGGGCCAACACAGATACGCAGTATTTT
16 - - TRBJ1-1 TRBV4-3 CASSQGLAGANTEAFF TGCGCCAGCAGCCAAGGTTTAGCAGGGGCGAACACTGAAGCTTTCTTT
14 - TRBD2 TRBJ2-5 TRBV9 CASSVGWGGETQYF TGTGCCAGCAGCGTAGGATGGGGAGGGGAGACCCAGTACTTC
14 - TRBD2 TRBJ2-1 TRBV10-3 CAIRASGGDNEQFF TGTGCCATCAGAGCTAGCGGGGGAGACAATGAGCAGTTCTTC
12 few - TRBJ2-1 TRBV7-9 CASSSSFGEQFF TGTGCCAGCAGCTCCTCCTTCGGTGAGCAGTTCTTC
18 - TRBD2 TRBJ2-6 TRBV4-1 CASSLSPLAGSGANVLTF TGCGCCAGCAGCCTCAGTCCACTAGCGGGTTCTGGGGCCAACGTCCTGACTTTC
14 - - TRBJ2-1 TRBV15 CATSSNWAYNEQFF TGTGCCACCAGCAGTAATTGGGCTTACAATGAGCAGTTCTTC
16 - - TRBJ2-1 TRBV5-1 CASSPGVGSSYNEQFF TGCGCCAGCAGCCCCGGGGTGGGGAGCTCCTACAATGAGCAGTTCTTC
16 - TRBD2 TRBJ2-3 TRBV4-2 CASSQRLAVSTDTQYF TGTGCCAGCAGCCAAAGACTAGCGGTTAGCACAGATACGCAGTATTTT
12 - - TRBJ2-7 TRBV28 CASRHPSGEQYF TGTGCCAGCAGGCACCCTTCCGGCGAGCAGTACTTC
14 - - TRBJ2-1 TRBV6-4 CASSDGTGLNEQFF TGTGCCAGCAGTGACGGGACCGGACTAAATGAGCAGTTCTTC
13 - - TRBJ2-7 TRBV6-1 CASSEGMGYEQYF TGTGCCAGCAGTGAAGGAATGGGCTACGAGCAGTACTTC
14 - - TRBJ2-2 TRBV30 CAWSQGSTTGELFF TGTGCCTGGTCTCAGGGGTCGACCACCGGGGAGCTGTTTTTT
15 - TRBD2 TRBJ2-1 TRBV27 CASASGTSGYNEQFF TGTGCCAGCGCATCCGGGACTAGCGGCTACAATGAGCAGTTCTTC
15 - TRBD2 TRBJ2-7 TRBV27 CASRLRLAHSYEQYF TGTGCCAGCAGGCTAAGACTAGCGCACTCCTACGAGCAGTACTTC
12 - - TRBJ2-7 TRBV28 CASSLGAYEQYF TGTGCCAGCAGTTTAGGGGCATACGAGCAGTACTTC
15 - - TRBJ2-2 TRBV5-1 CASSLAGGGTGELFF TGCGCCAGCAGCTTGGCCGGTGGGGGCACCGGGGAGCTGTTTTTT
13 - - TRBJ2-3 TRBV29-1 CSALQGRADTQYF TGCAGCGCCTTACAGGGTCGCGCAGATACGCAGTATTTT
14 - - TRBJ2-7 TRBV6-5 CASRSASWKNEQYF TGTGCCAGCAGGTCGGCCTCCTGGAAGAACGAGCAGTACTTC
12 - - TRBJ1-2 TRBV7-2 CASSVQGDGYTF TGTGCCAGCAGCGTACAGGGTGATGGCTACACCTTC